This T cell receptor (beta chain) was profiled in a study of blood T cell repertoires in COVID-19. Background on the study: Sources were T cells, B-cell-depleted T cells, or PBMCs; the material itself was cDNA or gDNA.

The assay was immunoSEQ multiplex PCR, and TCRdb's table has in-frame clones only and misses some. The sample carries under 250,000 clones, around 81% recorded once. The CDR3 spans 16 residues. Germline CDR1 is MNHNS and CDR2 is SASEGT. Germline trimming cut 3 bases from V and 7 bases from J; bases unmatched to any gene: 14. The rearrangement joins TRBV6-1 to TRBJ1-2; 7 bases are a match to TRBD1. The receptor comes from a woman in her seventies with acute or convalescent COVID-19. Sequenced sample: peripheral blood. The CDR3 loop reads CASSDATGVVSGGYTF. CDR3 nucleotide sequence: TGTGCCAGCAGTGACGCCACAGGGGTGGTTTCAGGTGGCTACACCTTC.